This paragraph covers one T cell receptor (beta chain) sequence. The data derive from a study of response to subunit inactivated influenza vaccine. TCRdb reprocessed the RT-PCR reads via MiXCR and lists one record per CDR3 protein. In the table there are about 170,000 distinct CDR3 sequences, approximately 12% of which are singletons. Trimming took off 6 bases at V and 0 bases at J, with 15 bases between the two ends. There are 15 residues in the CDR3. CDR1 is MDHEN, CDR2 SYDVKM, per germline. These data were also filed under a second study, of T cells expressing NK-cell markers. From that study: UMI-tagged 5'RACE template switching yielded the TCR beta cDNA. Sorted CD3+CD56+NKG2C+, CD3+CD56+NKG2C- and CD3+CD56-NKG2C+ T cells supplied TCR beta repertoires. For over 5 donors, the dominant NKG2C+ clonotypes made up about 1.0-8% of their CD8+ T cells. Whether expanded NKG2C+ T cell clones were HCMV-specific remained unclear.

Sequenced material: CD8+ T cells sorted from PBMCs, taken 12 days after vaccination. The chain recombines TRBV28 with TRBJ2-7; TRBD1 might be the D (5 bases). This TCR derives from a man over 45 who received an inactivated influenza vaccine. The CDR3 spells CASRLIQALSYEQYF. Written as DNA, the CDR3 is TGTGCCAGCAGGCTGATACAGGCGCTCTCCTACGAGCAGTACTTC.